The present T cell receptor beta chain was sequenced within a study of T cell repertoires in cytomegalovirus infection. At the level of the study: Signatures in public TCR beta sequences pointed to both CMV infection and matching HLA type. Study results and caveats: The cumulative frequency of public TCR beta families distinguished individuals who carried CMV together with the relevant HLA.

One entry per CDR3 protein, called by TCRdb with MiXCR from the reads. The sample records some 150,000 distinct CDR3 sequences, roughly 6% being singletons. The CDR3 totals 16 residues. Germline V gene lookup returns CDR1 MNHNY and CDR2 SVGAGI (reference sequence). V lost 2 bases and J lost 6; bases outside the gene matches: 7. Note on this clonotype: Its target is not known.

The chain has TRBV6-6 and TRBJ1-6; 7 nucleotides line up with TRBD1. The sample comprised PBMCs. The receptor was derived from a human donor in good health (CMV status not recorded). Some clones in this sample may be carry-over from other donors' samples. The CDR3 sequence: CASSYLVRDSNSPLHF. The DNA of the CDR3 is TGTGCCAGCAGTTACCTTGTCCGGGACAGTAATTCACCCCTCCACTTT.